This T cell receptor (beta chain) was identified in a study of blood T cell repertoires in COVID-19. Trimming at V came to 0 bases and at J to 7 bases, leaving 5 bases not matched to a gene. The CDR3 runs to 16 residues. Germline loops: CDR1 SGHTA, CDR2 FQGNSA. Assay: immunoSEQ multiplex PCR; the TCRdb copy retains only in-frame clones and omits some. Among some 150,000 clones listed, around nine tenths were seen once. Sequencing was performed on peripheral blood. V and J are TRBV7-2 and TRBJ1-6; 8 bases align to TRBD1. This sequence originates from a woman aged 45 to 65 with active or convalescent COVID-19. The DNA of the CDR3 is TGTGCCAGCAGCTTAGCTGGGTCAGGGGGCAATTCACCCCTCCACTTT. This codes for CASSLAGSGGNSPLHF.